Listed below are T cell receptor beta chains from one sample, sequenced in a study of blood T cell repertoires in COVID-19. The table came from immunoSEQ multiplex PCR; TCRdb's copy has only in-frame clones and leaves some out. The repertoire has about 260,000 clones, about 87% of them found once; the top ten carry roughly 4%. Sequencing input: peripheral blood. The source of these receptors is a man in his 60s who had recovered from COVID-19. The CDR3 runs from the conserved cysteine through the conserved F or W. Fields, in order: J gene, V gene, clone size, D gene, CDR3 DNA, CDR3 protein. A D gene is named only where the DNA matches it firmly. Clone size appears in some rows only: once, few, many, or a class for an expanded clone.

TRBJ1-4	TRBV19	NA	TRBD1	TGTGCCAGTACTCTACCGGGACAGGGGATTGAAAAACTGTTTTTT	CASTLPGQGIEKLFF
TRBJ2-1	TRBV27	NA	TRBD2	TGTGCCAGCAGTTTGTGGGGACTAGGAGGTACCTACAATGAGCAGTTCTTC	CASSLWGLGGTYNEQFF
TRBJ1-3	TRBV5-5	NA	TRBD1	TGTGCCAGCAGCGCAGGACAGGGGGTTGGAAACACCATATATTTT	CASSAGQGVGNTIYF
TRBJ2-3	TRBV2	NA	NA	TGTGCCAGCAAGGGTACAGGTAGCACAGATACGCAGTATTTT	CASKGTGSTDTQYF
TRBJ2-1	TRBV5-1	NA	TRBD2	TGCGCCAGCAGCTTGGTGGCTAGCGGACACTACAATGAGCAGTTCTTC	CASSLVASGHYNEQFF
TRBJ1-2	TRBV7-9	NA	NA	TGTGCCAGCAGCTTAGTGGGTACAGGACACAGGTTTGGCTACACCTTC	CASSLVGTGHRFGYTF
TRBJ1-3	TRBV2	NA	NA	TGTGCCAGCAGGGACTTACATCTTCCTGGAAACACCATATATTTT	CASRDLHLPGNTIYF
TRBJ1-1	TRBV6-5	NA	NA	TGTGCCATCGACCGGAGGTGGGAAACAGCTTTCTTT	CAIDRRWETAFF
TRBJ1-6	TRBV21-1	NA	NA	TGTGCCAGCAGCAAAGAACAGGCCACGCTCTCCTATAATTCACCCCTCCACTTT	CASSKEQATLSYNSPLHF
TRBJ1-4	TRBV18	NA	TRBD1	TGTGCCAGCTCACCGGGACAGGGTGAGGAAAAACTGTTTTTT	CASSPGQGEEKLFF
TRBJ1-1	TRBV6-6	NA	TRBD1	TGTGCCAGCAGTCCCCAACAGGGGGCGCAAACTGAAGCTTTCTTT	CASSPQQGAQTEAFF
TRBJ1-2	TRBV5-6	few	TRBD1	TGTGCCAGCAGAAACCGCGGGACAGGGAACTATGGCTACACCTTC	CASRNRGTGNYGYTF
TRBJ1-2	TRBV19	NA	NA	TGTGCCAGCGGGGGGGACCGAAACTATGGCTACACCTTC	CASGGDRNYGYTF
TRBJ2-1	TRBV6-2/TRBV6-3	NA	NA	TGTGCCAGCAGTTACTCGAGGGTTAACAATGAGCAGTTCTTC	CASSYSRVNNEQFF
TRBJ2-7	TRBV5-4	once	NA	TGTGCCAGCAGCTTAGGTGGCAAGGGGACCTACGAGCAGTACTTC	CASSLGGKGTYEQYF
TRBJ1-4	TRBV6-5	NA	NA	TGTGCCAGCAGCCCGGCGGGGCTTGGTGAAAAACTGTTTTTT	CASSPAGLGEKLFF
TRBJ1-1	TRBV30	NA	NA	TGTGCCTGGAGTGTATCCCGGACAACAGGCACTGAAGCTTTCTTT	CAWSVSRTTGTEAFF
TRBJ1-2	TRBV9	NA	TRBD1	TGTGCCAGCAGCGGGACAGGGGGCGGAGAGGGGTATGGCTACACCTTC	CASSGTGGGEGYGYTF
TRBJ1-5	TRBV5-6	NA	NA	TGTGCCAGCAGCTTACACAGGGATTTGGGCAATCAGCCCCAGCATTTT	CASSLHRDLGNQPQHF
TRBJ1-1	TRBV6-5	NA	NA	TGTGCCAGCGGAGGGGTGGGCACTGAAGCTTTCTTT	CASGGVGTEAFF
TRBJ1-1	TRBV4-2	NA	NA	TGTGCCAGCAGCCAAGATGGTGGAGGGGGAGGGTACACTGAAGCTTTCTTT	CASSQDGGGGGYTEAFF
TRBJ2-1	TRBV5-5	once	NA	TGTGCCACCACTCCGTCCCAGGGTGTCGGCTACAATGAGCAGTTCTTC	CATTPSQGVGYNEQFF
TRBJ1-5	TRBV2	once	TRBD1	TGTGCCAGCAGTGGACAGGGGATAGAGCCCCAGCATTTT	CASSGQGIEPQHF
TRBJ2-7	TRBV2	NA	NA	TGTGCCAGCAGTGAAGCGCTATTTAGCTCCTACGAGCAGTACTTC	CASSEALFSSYEQYF
TRBJ2-7	TRBV4-2	NA	NA	TGTGCCAGCAGCCTCGAGGATTACGGAGTAGAGTACGAGCAGTACTTC	CASSLEDYGVEYEQYF
TRBJ1-6	TRBV2	NA	NA	TGTGCCAGCAGTGGAGATCAGGCGGCAACGGGGTCACCCCTCCACTTT	CASSGDQAATGSPLHF
TRBJ1-6	TRBV10-3	NA	NA	TGTGCCATCAGTGGAGGTCCCTCGACCGTAAATTCACCCCTCCACTTT	CAISGGPSTVNSPLHF
TRBJ1-3	TRBV5-1	NA	NA	TGCGCCAGCAGCCCCGCCGAGGGAAACACCATATATTTT	CASSPAEGNTIYF
TRBJ2-1	TRBV7-3	few	TRBD2	TGTGCCAGCAGTCCACGACTAGCGGGGCCCAACAATGAGCAGTTCTTC	CASSPRLAGPNNEQFF
TRBJ2-7	TRBV3-1/TRBV3-2	NA	TRBD2	TGTGCCAGCAGCCGGACTAGCGGGGGGTACGAGCAGTACTTC	CASSRTSGGYEQYF
TRBJ1-1	TRBV10-3	NA	NA	TGTGCCATCAGGTTCACAGAAAACACTGAAGCTTTCTTT	CAIRFTENTEAFF
TRBJ1-1	TRBV5-6	NA	TRBD1	TGTGCCAGCAGCTTGGATAACAGGGGTGTTGGTGAAGCTTTCTTT	CASSLDNRGVGEAFF
TRBJ1-3	TRBV11-2	NA	NA	TGTGCCAGCAGCTCAAAAAACACCATATATTTT	CASSSKNTIYF
TRBJ2-7	TRBV29-1	NA	TRBD1	TGCAGCGGAGGCCGGGACAGGGGCTACGAGCAGTACTTC	CSGGRDRGYEQYF
TRBJ1-6	TRBV5-4	once	NA	TGTGCCAGCAGCGTATCGGAGGGGAGAACACCCCTCCACTTT	CASSVSEGRTPLHF
TRBJ2-3	TRBV9	NA	TRBD1	TGTGCCAGCAGCGCGGGACAGGGTATTGTAGATACGCAGTATTTT	CASSAGQGIVDTQYF
TRBJ2-4	TRBV27	NA	NA	TGTGCCAGCAGTTTTAGCTTTGGGGCACCAGCCAAAAACATTCAGTACTTC	CASSFSFGAPAKNIQYF
TRBJ1-2	TRBV25-1	few	TRBD1	TGTGCCAGCAGTAGTACAGGGGGACTTAACTATGGCTACACCTTC	CASSSTGGLNYGYTF
TRBJ2-7	TRBV7-2	NA	TRBD2	TGTGCCAGCAGCTTTGGACTAGCGGGGCCCTACGAGCAGTACTTC	CASSFGLAGPYEQYF
TRBJ2-2	TRBV6-5	NA	NA	TGTGCCAGCCGCGGCGCGAACACCGGGGAGCTGTTTTTT	CASRGANTGELFF
TRBJ2-7	TRBV2	NA	TRBD1	TGTGCCAGCACCGAGACAGGGTGGTACGAGCAGTACTTC	CASTETGWYEQYF
TRBJ2-7	TRBV7-9	NA	NA	TGTGCCAGCAGCTTAGAGACGGCGGGGGAGCAGTACTTC	CASSLETAGEQYF
TRBJ2-7	TRBV9	once	NA	TGTGCCAGCAGCGTAGCCGGTAGCGGATCCTACGAGCAGTACTTC	CASSVAGSGSYEQYF
TRBJ2-7	TRBV7-9	NA	NA	TGTGCCAGCAGCTTAGATCCGCGCTACGAGCAGTACTTC	CASSLDPRYEQYF
TRBJ1-1	TRBV19	NA	TRBD1	TGTGCCAGTAGTATACAGGGGGGCGCCGAGAACACTGAAGCTTTCTTT	CASSIQGGAENTEAFF
TRBJ1-5	TRBV18	NA	NA	TGTGCCAGCTCACCTTTTGAGGGAGCGGGGCCCCAGCATTTT	CASSPFEGAGPQHF